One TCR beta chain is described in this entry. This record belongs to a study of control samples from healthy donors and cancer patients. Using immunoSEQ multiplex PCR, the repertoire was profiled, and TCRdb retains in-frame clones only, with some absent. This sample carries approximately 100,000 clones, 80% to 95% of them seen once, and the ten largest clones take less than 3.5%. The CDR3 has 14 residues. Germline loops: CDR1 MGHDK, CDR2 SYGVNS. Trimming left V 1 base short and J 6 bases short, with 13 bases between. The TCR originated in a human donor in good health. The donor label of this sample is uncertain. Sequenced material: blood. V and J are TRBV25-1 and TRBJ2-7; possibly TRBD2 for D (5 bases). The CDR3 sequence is CASSESAGIAEQYF. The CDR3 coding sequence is TGTGCCAGCAGTGAATCCGCGGGCATAGCCGAGCAGTACTTC.